This TCR beta chain came from a study of shared clonotypes between healthy human individuals. This table comes from immunoSEQ multiplex PCR, and its TCRdb copy is limited to in-frame clones, with some not included. The profile shows approximately 2,000,000 clones, 93% of them singletons. Study-level results: Specimens sampled were limited to blood, with tissue repertoires likely differing. The study found roughly 5% of naive CD4 clonotypes shared across four donors.

This CDR3 spans 14 amino acids. The V gene's germline CDR1 is SGHNT and CDR2 YYREEE (reference sequence). V dropped 3 bases and J dropped 5; count of bases not matched to a gene: 8. A note on this clone: Its target is not known.

CD45RO-negative, CCR7-selected cells formed the naive CD8 fraction, which excluded terminally differentiated effector memory CD45RA+ cells. V and J are TRBV5-4 and TRBJ2-7; 7 bases fit TRBD2. The sequence came from a young man in good health. Some clones in this sample may be carry-over from other donors' samples. Sequencing input: naive CD8+ T cells from PBMCs. The CDR3 DNA reads TGTGCCAGCAGCTCCCGCGGGAGTTACGACGAGCAGTACTTC. Protein sequence: CASSSRGSYDEQYF.